This T cell receptor (beta chain) was captured in a study of blood T cell repertoires in COVID-19. The germline V gene encodes CDR1 KGHSH and CDR2 LQKENI. The CDR3 consists of 15 residues. Trimming cost V 3 bases and J 6 bases; bases outside gene matches: 9. The data were produced by immunoSEQ multiplex PCR, yet TCRdb's version contains in-frame clones alone and is incomplete. Of about 330,000 clones detected, 88% appear once; the ten largest clones hold 5%. The J gene is TRBJ1-2, the V gene TRBV18; 8 bases are a match to TRBD1. The TCR originated in a young man who had recovered from COVID-19. The specimen sequenced was PBMCs or T cells enriched from blood (not recorded which). Written as DNA, the CDR3 is TGTGCCAGCTCACCTCCTGGACAGGGAGGGGATGGCTACACCTTC. It is translated as CASSPPGQGGDGYTF.